Listed below are T cell receptor beta chains from one sample, sequenced in a study of T cells in localized non-small cell lung cancer. The repertoire was sequenced with immunoSEQ multiplex PCR; TCRdb's copy has only in-frame clones and lacks some. The sample carries 50,000 to 60,000 clones, more than 85% recorded once. The specimen was PBMCs, collected before any cancer treatment. The origin of the receptors is a female donor with stage II lung adenocarcinoma. Each CDR3 is given with its conserved first and last residue. A D gene is named only where the DNA matches it firmly.

TRBV4-1	TRBJ2-3	TRBD2	TGCGCCAGCAGCCACCGTAGCGGGGGGAACACAGATACGCAGTATTTT	CASSHRSGGNTDTQYF
TRBV10-3	TRBJ2-1	-	TGTGCCATCAGTGAGCTCAACCGGGGCTCCTACAATGAGCAGTTCTTC	CAISELNRGSYNEQFF
TRBV9	TRBJ2-7	TRBD2	TGTGCCAGCAGCGTAGGTGCTAGCGGGGGGTCCTCCTCGTACGAGCAGTACTTC	CASSVGASGGSSSYEQYF
TRBV2	TRBJ1-5	-	TGTGCCAGCAGTGAAGACAGGGACCCTCAGCCCCAGCATTTT	CASSEDRDPQPQHF
TRBV7-6	TRBJ2-7	TRBD2	TGTGCCAGCAGCTCGATTAGCGGGGGTTTATTCTACGAGCAGTACTTC	CASSSISGGLFYEQYF
TRBV6-4	TRBJ2-3	TRBD2	TGTGCCAGCAGTGACCGCCCTAGCGGGGAGGTCGATACGCAGTATTTT	CASSDRPSGEVDTQYF
TRBV29-1	TRBJ2-5	-	TGCAGCGTTGAAGTGGCAGGGCTACAAGAGACCCAGTACTTC	CSVEVAGLQETQYF
TRBV11-2	TRBJ1-1	-	TGTGCCAGCAGCCCAGATTATGGTACTGAAGCTTTCTTT	CASSPDYGTEAFF
TRBV11-2	TRBJ2-7	-	TGTGCCAGCAGCCCACCATCCTACGAGCAGTACTTC	CASSPPSYEQYF
TRBV11-3	TRBJ2-7	TRBD1	TGTGCCAGCAGTCCAGGGGGCTACGAGCAGTACTTC	CASSPGGYEQYF
TRBV5-1	TRBJ1-1	TRBD1	TGCGCCAGCAGCGTAGCCGGGACAGGGAGTGATGTGGCTTTCTTT	CASSVAGTGSDVAFF
TRBV4-1	TRBJ1-5	-	TGCGCCAGCAGCCAAGATCTAACAGGCAACAATCAGCCCCAGCATTTT	CASSQDLTGNNQPQHF
TRBV4-1	TRBJ2-7	TRBD2	TGCGCCAGCAGCCAAATCCTCACACGGGGGGATTCCTACGAGCAGTACTTC	CASSQILTRGDSYEQYF
TRBV5-4	TRBJ1-1	-	TGTGCCAGCAGCTGGGATGTCACTGAAGCTTTCTTT	CASSWDVTEAFF
TRBV5-1	TRBJ1-1	TRBD1	TGCGCCAGCAGCACCCAGGGGGCGCCTAGTGAAGCTTTCTTT	CASSTQGAPSEAFF
TRBV19	TRBJ2-3	TRBD2	TGTGCCAGTAGTATTCTGCTAGCGGGGGGGCAAGACACAGATACGCAGTATTTT	CASSILLAGGQDTDTQYF
TRBV7-9	TRBJ2-7	TRBD2	TGTGCCAGCAGCCCATCGGGACTAGCAGACGAGCAGTACTTC	CASSPSGLADEQYF
TRBV18	TRBJ2-3	-	TGTGCCAGCTCACCAGTTACGGGAACAGATACGCAGTATTTT	CASSPVTGTDTQYF
TRBV5-6	TRBJ2-1	-	TGTGCCAGCAGCTTGGAGGGATTCTCCTACAATGAGCAGTTCTTC	CASSLEGFSYNEQFF
TRBV5-6	TRBJ1-2	-	TGTGCCAGCTTCGGCCTACACTATGGCTACACCTTC	CASFGLHYGYTF
TRBV6-5	TRBJ2-1	TRBD2	TGTGCCAGCAGTTGGGGACTAGCGCTGACTGAGCAGTTCTTC	CASSWGLALTEQFF
TRBV9	TRBJ1-3	-	TGTGCCAGCAGCGTAGTTTCCGGTGGGGGCACCATATATTTT	CASSVVSGGGTIYF
TRBV19	TRBJ1-1	-	TGTGCCAGTAGTATTTCAGGGTCCCCCACTGAAGCTTTCTTT	CASSISGSPTEAFF
TRBV7-3	TRBJ2-1	TRBD2	TGTGCCAGCAGCTTAGGGGAGGGGCCCTCCTACAATGAGCAGTTCTTC	CASSLGEGPSYNEQFF
TRBV10-1	TRBJ1-2	-	TGCGCCAGCAGTGAAAACAGGGATAATGGCTACACCTTC	CASSENRDNGYTF
TRBV7-9	TRBJ1-5	-	TGTGCCAGCAGCTTAGTGGGGGAGGGCAATCAGCCCCAGCATTTT	CASSLVGEGNQPQHF
TRBV5-1	TRBJ1-1	-	TGCGCCAGCAGCCCGGATGCTTCCGACACTGAAGCTTTCTTT	CASSPDASDTEAFF